In its sample, the clone carrying this T cell receptor beta chain was seen many times. This specimen comes from a study of neurological immune-mediated disorders. The V and J ends lost 4 bases and 12 bases, in that order; junction bases with no gene match: 8. The germline V gene encodes CDR1 DFQATT and CDR2 SNEGSKA (reference sequence). The CDR3 has 12 amino acids. MiXCR was run by TCRdb on the 5' RACE reads, yielding one entry per CDR3 protein. The sample has 27,000 or so distinct CDR3 sequences, around 16% seen once. This chain uses TRBV20-1 with TRBJ2-1, with TRBD2 matching over 8 bases. The sequence was collected from a man in his sixties or seventies in good health. Specimen: PBMCs. CDR3 amino acids: CSAKQSAGGQFF. The DNA for the CDR3 is TGCAGTGCTAAACAATCGGCGGGGGGGCAGTTCTTC.